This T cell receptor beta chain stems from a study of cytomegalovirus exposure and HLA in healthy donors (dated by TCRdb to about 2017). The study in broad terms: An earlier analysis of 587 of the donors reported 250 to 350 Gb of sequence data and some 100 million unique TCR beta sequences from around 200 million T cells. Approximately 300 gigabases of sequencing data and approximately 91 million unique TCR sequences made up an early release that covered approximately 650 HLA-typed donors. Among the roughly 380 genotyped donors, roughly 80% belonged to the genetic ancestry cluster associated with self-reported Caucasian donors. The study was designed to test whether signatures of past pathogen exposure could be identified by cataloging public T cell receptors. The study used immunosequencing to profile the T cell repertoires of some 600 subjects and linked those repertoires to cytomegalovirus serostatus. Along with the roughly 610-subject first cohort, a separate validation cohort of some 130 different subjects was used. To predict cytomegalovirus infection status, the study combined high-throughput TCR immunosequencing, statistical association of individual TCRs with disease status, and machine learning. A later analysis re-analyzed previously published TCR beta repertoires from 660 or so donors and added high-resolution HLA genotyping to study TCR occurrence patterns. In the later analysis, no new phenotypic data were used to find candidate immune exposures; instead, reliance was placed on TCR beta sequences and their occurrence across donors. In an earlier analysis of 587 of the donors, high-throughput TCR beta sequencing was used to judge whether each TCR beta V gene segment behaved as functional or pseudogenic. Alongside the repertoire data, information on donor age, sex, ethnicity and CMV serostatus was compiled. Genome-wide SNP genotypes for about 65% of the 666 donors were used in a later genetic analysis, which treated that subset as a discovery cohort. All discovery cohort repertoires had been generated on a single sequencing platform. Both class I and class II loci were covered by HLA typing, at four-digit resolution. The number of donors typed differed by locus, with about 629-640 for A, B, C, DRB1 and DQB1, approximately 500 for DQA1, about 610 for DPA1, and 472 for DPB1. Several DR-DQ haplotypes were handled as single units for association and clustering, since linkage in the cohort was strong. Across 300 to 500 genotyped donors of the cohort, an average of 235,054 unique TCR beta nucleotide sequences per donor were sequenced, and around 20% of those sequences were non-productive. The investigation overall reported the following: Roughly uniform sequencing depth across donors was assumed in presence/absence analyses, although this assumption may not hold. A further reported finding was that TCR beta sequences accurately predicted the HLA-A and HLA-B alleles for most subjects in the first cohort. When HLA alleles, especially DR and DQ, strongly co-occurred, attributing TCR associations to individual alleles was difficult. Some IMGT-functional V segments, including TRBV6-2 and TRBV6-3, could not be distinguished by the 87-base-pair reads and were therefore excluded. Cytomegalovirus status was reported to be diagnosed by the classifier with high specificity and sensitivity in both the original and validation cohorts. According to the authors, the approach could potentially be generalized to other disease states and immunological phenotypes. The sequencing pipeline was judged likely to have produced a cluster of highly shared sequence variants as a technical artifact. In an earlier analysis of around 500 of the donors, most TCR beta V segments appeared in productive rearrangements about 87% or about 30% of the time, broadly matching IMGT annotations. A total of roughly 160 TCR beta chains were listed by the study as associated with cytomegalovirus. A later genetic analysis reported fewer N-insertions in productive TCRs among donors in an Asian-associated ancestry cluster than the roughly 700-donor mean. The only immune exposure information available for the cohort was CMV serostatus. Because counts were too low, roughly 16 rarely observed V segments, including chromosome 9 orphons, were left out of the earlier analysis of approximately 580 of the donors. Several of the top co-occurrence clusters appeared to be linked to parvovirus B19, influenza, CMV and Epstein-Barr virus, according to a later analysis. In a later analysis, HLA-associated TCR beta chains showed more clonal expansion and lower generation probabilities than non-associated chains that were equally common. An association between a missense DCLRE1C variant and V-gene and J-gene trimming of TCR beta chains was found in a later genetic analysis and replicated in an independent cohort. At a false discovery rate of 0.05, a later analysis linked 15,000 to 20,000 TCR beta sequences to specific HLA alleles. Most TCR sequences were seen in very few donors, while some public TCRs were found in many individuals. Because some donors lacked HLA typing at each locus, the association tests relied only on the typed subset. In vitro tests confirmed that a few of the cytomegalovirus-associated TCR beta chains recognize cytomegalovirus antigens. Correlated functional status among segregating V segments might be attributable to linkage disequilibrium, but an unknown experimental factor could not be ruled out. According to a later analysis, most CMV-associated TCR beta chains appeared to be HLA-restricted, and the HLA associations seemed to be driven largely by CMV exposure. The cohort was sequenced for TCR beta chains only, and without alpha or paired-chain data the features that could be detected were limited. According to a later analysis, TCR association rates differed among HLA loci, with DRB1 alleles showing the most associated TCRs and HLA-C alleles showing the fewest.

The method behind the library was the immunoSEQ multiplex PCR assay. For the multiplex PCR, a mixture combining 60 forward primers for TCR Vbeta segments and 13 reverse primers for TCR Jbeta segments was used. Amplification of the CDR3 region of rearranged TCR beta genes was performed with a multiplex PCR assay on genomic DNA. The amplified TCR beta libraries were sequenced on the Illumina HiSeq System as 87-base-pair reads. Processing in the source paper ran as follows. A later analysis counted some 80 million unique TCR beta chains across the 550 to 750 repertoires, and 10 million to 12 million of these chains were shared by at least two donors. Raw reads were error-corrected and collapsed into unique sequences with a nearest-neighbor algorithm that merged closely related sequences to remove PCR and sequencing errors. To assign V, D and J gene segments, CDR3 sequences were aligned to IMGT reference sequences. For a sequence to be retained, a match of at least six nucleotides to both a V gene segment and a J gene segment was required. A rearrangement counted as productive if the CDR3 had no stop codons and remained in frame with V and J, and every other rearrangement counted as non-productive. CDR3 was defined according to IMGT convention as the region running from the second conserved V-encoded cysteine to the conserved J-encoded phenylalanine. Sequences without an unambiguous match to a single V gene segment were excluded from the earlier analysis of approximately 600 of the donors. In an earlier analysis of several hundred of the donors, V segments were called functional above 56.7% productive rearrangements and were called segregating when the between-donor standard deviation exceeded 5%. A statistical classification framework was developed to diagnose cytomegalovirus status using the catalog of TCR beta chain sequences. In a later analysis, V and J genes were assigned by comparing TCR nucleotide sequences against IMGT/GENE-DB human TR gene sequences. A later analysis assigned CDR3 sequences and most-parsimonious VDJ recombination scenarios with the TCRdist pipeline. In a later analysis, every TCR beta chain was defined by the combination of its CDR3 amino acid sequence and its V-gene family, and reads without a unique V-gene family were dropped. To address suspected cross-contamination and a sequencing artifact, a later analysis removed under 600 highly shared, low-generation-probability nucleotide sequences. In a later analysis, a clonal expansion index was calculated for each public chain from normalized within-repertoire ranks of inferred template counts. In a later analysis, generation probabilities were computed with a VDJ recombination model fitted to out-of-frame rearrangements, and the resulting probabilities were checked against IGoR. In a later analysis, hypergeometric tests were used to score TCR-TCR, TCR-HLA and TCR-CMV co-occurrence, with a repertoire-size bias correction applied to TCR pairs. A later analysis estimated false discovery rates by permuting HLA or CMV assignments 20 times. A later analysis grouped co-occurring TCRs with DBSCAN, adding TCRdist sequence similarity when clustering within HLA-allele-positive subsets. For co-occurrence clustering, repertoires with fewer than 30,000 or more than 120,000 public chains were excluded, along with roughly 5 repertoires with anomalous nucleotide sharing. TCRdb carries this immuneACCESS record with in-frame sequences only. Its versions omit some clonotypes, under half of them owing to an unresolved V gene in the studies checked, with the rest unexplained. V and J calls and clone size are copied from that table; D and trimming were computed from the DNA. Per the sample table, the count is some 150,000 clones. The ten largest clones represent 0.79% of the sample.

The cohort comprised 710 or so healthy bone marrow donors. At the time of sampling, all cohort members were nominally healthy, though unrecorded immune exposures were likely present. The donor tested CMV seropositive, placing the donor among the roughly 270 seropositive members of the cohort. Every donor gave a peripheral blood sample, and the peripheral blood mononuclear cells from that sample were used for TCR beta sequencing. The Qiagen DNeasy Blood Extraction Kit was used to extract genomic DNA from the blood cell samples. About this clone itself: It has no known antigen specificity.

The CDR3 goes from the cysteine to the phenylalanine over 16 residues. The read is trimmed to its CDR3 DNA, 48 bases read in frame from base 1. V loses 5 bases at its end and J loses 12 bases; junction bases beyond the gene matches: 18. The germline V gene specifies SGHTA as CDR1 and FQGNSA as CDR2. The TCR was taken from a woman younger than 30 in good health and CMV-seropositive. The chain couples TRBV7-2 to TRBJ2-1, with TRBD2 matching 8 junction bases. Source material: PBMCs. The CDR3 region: CASSPSGTSSESGQFF. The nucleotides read TGTGCCAGCAGCCCGTCGGGGACTAGTAGCGAATCTGGGCAGTTCTTC. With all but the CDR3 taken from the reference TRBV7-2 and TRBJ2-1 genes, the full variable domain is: GAGVSQSPSNKVTEKGKDVELRCDPISGHTALYWYRQSLGQGLEFLIYFQGNSAPDKSGLPSDRFSAERTGGSVSTLTIQRTQQEDSAVYLCASSPSGTSSESGQFFGPGTRLTVL.